A selection of T cell receptor beta chains follows, all from one sample in a study of blood T cell repertoires in COVID-19. Only in-frame clones appear in the TCRdb table, and some are missing; sequencing was by immunoSEQ multiplex PCR. The sample gives about 63,000 clones, approximately 82% of which show up once; roughly 6.7% is in the top ten. The specimen sequenced was peripheral blood. Receptors were obtained from a human donor in a cohort sampled during active COVID-19. CDR3s include the opening cysteine and the closing phenylalanine or tryptophan. The order of the fields is V gene, CDR3 length, J gene, clone size, CDR3 protein. Rows give clone size only sometimes, using once, few, many, or a class for an expanded clone.

TRBV14	15	TRBJ2-1	NA	CASSHQGSSYNEQFF
TRBV5-1	17	TRBJ2-7	NA	CASSWTSGGASFREQYF
TRBV2	17	TRBJ1-4	NA	CARGTARGRRSNEKLFF
TRBV5-1	15	TRBJ2-1	NA	CASSLDVQGGGEQFF
TRBV18	16	TRBJ2-5	NA	CASREGTRSYQETQYF
TRBV19	16	TRBJ2-7	once	CASSTPTVRGGREQYF
TRBV6-5	14	TRBJ1-2	NA	CASSRDSTDYGYTF
TRBV29-1	12	TRBJ2-5	NA	CSVEGDRVTQYF
TRBV9	14	TRBJ2-3	NA	CASSRGASTDTQYF
TRBV7-9	14	TRBJ2-5	NA	CASSLMSGAGTQYF